These 27 T cell receptor beta chains were all obtained from the same sample, sequenced in a study of blood T cell repertoires in COVID-19. Assay: immunoSEQ multiplex PCR; the TCRdb copy retains only in-frame clones and omits some. The repertoire consists of more than 110,000 clones, with just over 85% occurring once and the leading ten covering around 4.2%. The sequenced material came from PBMCs or T cells enriched from blood (not recorded which). The origin of the receptors is a man aged 50-60 years who had recovered from COVID-19.

This clone was picked up one time. The chain employs TRBV5-6 and TRBJ2-4; TRBD1 aligns across 9 bases. Germline CDR1 SGHDT, CDR2 YYEEEE. This CDR3 contains 16 residues. Trimming at V came to 2 bases and at J to 2 bases, leaving 5 bases not matched to a gene. The CDR3 loop is CASSFGQGKTKNIQYF. CDR3 sequence (DNA): TGTGCCAGCAGCTTCGGACAGGGGAAGACCAAAAACATTCAGTACTTC.

CDR3 sequence: CASSFTRGETQYF. The CDR3 nucleotides read TGTGCCAGCAGTTTTACCCGGGGAGAGACCCAGTACTTC. V gene TRBV12-3 or TRBV12-4 combines with J gene TRBJ2-5, with D tentatively TRBD2 (5 bases). V lost 3 bases and J lost 4, with 9 bases in between. The CDR3 runs 13 residues.

This chain joins TRBV4-1 and TRBJ1-1; weak D call: TRBD1 (5 bases). The CDR3 has 15 residues. V lost 4 bases to trimming and J lost 1 base, with 13 bases between them. The germline gives CDR1 MGHRA, CDR2 YSYEKL. CDR3 in amino acids: CASSPLLTANTEAFF. The CDR3 DNA sequence: TGCGCCAGCAGCCCACTGTTGACAGCGAACACTGAAGCTTTCTTT.

A single count supports this clone. V and J are TRBV6-6 and TRBJ1-6; D unresolved. The CDR3 runs to 13 residues. Trimming took off 8 bases at V and 7 bases at J, with 12 bases between the two ends. The germline CDR1 and CDR2 sequences are MNHNY and SVGAGI (reference sequence). The CDR3 nucleotides read TGTGCCAGCGTTCTGGAGGGAAATTCACCCCTCCACTTT. This codes for CASVLEGNSPLHF.

V and J are TRBV5-4 and TRBJ2-5; 10 bases line up with TRBD1. Unmatched junction bases numbered 5, after V lost 4 bases and J lost 5 bases. Germline V gene lookup returns CDR1 SGHNT and CDR2 YYREEE (reference sequence). The CDR3 extends over 14 amino acids. The CDR3 DNA reads TGTGCCAGCAGCGGCCGGGACAGGGGTGAGACCCAGTACTTC. Its translation: CASSGRDRGETQYF.

The CDR3 here is CASSLTGQTADTQYF. CDR3 DNA sequence: TGTGCCAGCAGTTTAACGGGACAAACTGCAGATACGCAGTATTTT. The chain uses TRBV27 and TRBJ2-3; tentative D call: TRBD1 (6 bases). The ends were cut back, 2 bases at V and 4 bases at J, with 13 bases in the middle. The CDR3 runs 15 residues. CDR1 and CDR2 (germline): MNHEY, SMNVEV (reference sequence).

The chain couples TRBV29-1 to TRBJ1-4, with D tentatively TRBD1 (6 bases). With 6 bases removed from V and 8 bases from J, the gap between germline ends came to 13 bases. Germline CDR1 reads SQVTM; CDR2 reads ANQGSEA. The CDR3 contains 12 residues. CDR3 DNA sequence: TGCAGCGTCCTTTCCCAGGGGGAAAAACTGTTTTTT. Residues: CSVLSQGEKLFF.

The V call is TRBV20-1, the J call TRBJ2-1, with TRBD2 identical over 7 bases. Germline loops: CDR1 DFQATT, CDR2 SNEGSKA (reference sequence). Trimming took 3 bases from V and 6 from J; bases not matched to a gene: 5. This CDR3 has 13 amino acids. CDR3 sequence (DNA): TGCAGTGCTAGTAGGACTAGTGGCAATGAGCAGTTCTTC. Translating it yields CSASRTSGNEQFF.

The V and J genes are TRBV6-4 and TRBJ2-7, with D possibly matching TRBD1 (6 bases). CDR1 is MRHNA, CDR2 SNTAGT, per germline. The CDR3 covers 18 residues. V lost 8 bases and J lost 4, with 30 bases in between. This chain's CDR3 is CASLARDKGIPRLYEQYV. The CDR3 nucleotides are TGTGCCAGCCTGGCCCGGGACAAGGGGATCCCGAGGCTTTACGAGCAGTACGTC.

The CDR3 sequence is CASSSQGAGNTEAFF. Here the CDR3 DNA reads TGTGCCAGCAGTTCCCAAGGGGCAGGAAACACTGAAGCTTTCTTT. This chain joins TRBV7-9 and TRBJ1-1, with TRBD1 as a possible D gene (5 bases). V was shortened by 6 bases and J by 2 bases, with 16 bases between the two germline ends. CDR3 length: 15 amino acids. Germline assignment: CDR1 SEHNR and CDR2 FQNEAQ (reference sequence).

The chain combines TRBV5-4 with TRBJ1-2; 7 bases fit TRBD1. V dropped 5 bases and J dropped 8; count of bases not matched to a gene: 15. Germline CDR1 is SGHNT and CDR2 is YYREEE (reference sequence). This CDR3 is 15 amino acids long. CDR3 bases: TGTGCCAGCAGAAAGGGGGGCGAGGGGGCCAGAGGCTACACCTTC. This translates into CASRKGGEGARGYTF.

The genes are TRBV7-9 and TRBJ1-1, with 7 bases that match TRBD1. Trimming cost V 3 bases and J 0 bases; bases outside gene matches: 10. The germline CDR1 and CDR2 sequences are SEHNR and FQNEAQ (reference sequence). This CDR3 comprises 17 residues. CDR3 coding DNA: TGTGCCAGCAGCTTCAGACAGGGAACCTTAATGAACACTGAAGCTTTCTTT. Translation: CASSFRQGTLMNTEAFF.

The chain links TRBV19 to TRBJ1-2; tentative D call: TRBD1 (6 bases). CDR3 length: 15 amino acids. V lost 6 bases, J lost 7 bases, and 21 bases lay in between. The V gene's germline CDR1 is LNHDA and CDR2 SQIVND (reference sequence). The CDR3 DNA sequence: TGTGCCAGTAGAGGAAGGGGGACCGCCCCGGGTGGCTACACCTTC. It yields the protein CASRGRGTAPGGYTF. Complete variable domain (other parts from reference TRBV19 and TRBJ1-2): DGGITQSPKYLFRKEGQNVTLSCEQNLNHDAMYWYRQDPGQGLRLIYYSQIVNDFQKGDIAEGYSVSREKKESFPLTVTSAQKNPTAFYLCASRGRGTAPGGYTFGSGTRLTVV.

V is TRBV7-9 and J is TRBJ1-3; D gene unclear. In germline, CDR1 is SEHNR, CDR2 FQNEAQ (reference sequence). The CDR3 is 16 residues long. V was trimmed by 1 base and J by 0 bases, leaving 10 bases between them. The CDR3 DNA follows: TGTGCCAGCAGCTTAGGGTCTCAGGCCTCTGGAAACACCATATATTTT. The encoded protein is CASSLGSQASGNTIYF.

The sample holds a few counts of this clone. The rearrangement uses TRBV4-2 and TRBJ2-7; D is possibly TRBD2 (5 bases). Germline V lookup: CDR1 LGHNA, CDR2 YNFKEQ. The CDR3 has 13 residues. Trimming took 0 bases from V and 6 from J, leaving 9 bases between them. The CDR3 reads CASSQDPGSEQYV. CDR3 nucleotides: TGTGCCAGCAGCCAAGATCCGGGGTCCGAGCAGTACGTC.

The rearrangement links TRBV28 to TRBJ2-7; 8 bases align to TRBD2. V was pared by 6 bases and J by 4 bases, with 14 bases of the junction left unmatched. Germline loops: CDR1 MDHEN, CDR2 SYDVKM. CDR3 length equals 16 residues. DNA of the CDR3: TGTGCCAGCAGCTCTCGAGGTAGCGGGATGGTATACGAGCAGTACTTC. It is translated as CASSSRGSGMVYEQYF.

The chain has TRBV7-8 and TRBJ1-3; D possibly corresponds to TRBD1 (6 bases). Germline-derived CDR1 and CDR2 are SGHVS and FQNEAQ. Trimming cost V 1 base and J 4 bases, with 11 bases left between them. This CDR3 has 15 amino acids. This CDR3 reads CASSLVAGAGNTIYF. The DNA for the CDR3 is TGTGCCAGCAGCTTAGTGGCAGGGGCGGGAAACACCATATATTTT.

The chain is built from TRBV7-2 and TRBJ1-6; perhaps TRBD1 as D (5 bases). The CDR3 covers 15 residues. Trimming removed 5 bases at V and 0 bases at J, with 8 bases between. Germline CDR1 and CDR2: SGHTA and FQGNSA. The CDR3 is CASSPQGSYNSPLHF. CDR3 bases: TGTGCCAGCAGCCCCCAGGGCTCCTATAATTCACCCCTCCACTTT.

V is TRBV3-1 (or the pseudogene TRBV3-2) and J is TRBJ1-2, with D possibly TRBD1 on 5 matching bases. Germline V gene sequence: CDR1 LGHDT, CDR2 YNNKEL (reference sequence). The ends were cut back, 1 base at V and 0 bases at J, with 9 bases in the middle. CDR3 size: 15 residues. DNA of the CDR3: TGTGCCAGCAGCCAAGCGGCAGGGCCTAACTATGGCTACACCTTC. Its protein product is CASSQAAGPNYGYTF.

CDR3 in amino acids: CASRPTGVIEETQYF. DNA for the CDR3: TGCGCCAGCAGACCGACAGGGGTCATAGAAGAGACCCAGTACTTC. The chain uses TRBV5-1 and TRBJ2-5; 8 bases are shared with TRBD1. Germline V CDR1 and CDR2: SGHRS, YFSETQ. V lost 5 bases and J lost 3; bases outside the gene matches: 9. The CDR3 is made up of 15 amino acids.

The V call is TRBV27, the J call TRBJ1-1; D unclear. Trimming left V 1 base short and J 8 bases short, with 14 bases between. Germline CDR1 is MNHEY and CDR2 is SMNVEV (reference sequence). This CDR3 spans 14 amino acids. Here the CDR3 DNA reads TGTGCCAGCAGTTTATTAGGCCCATTGAGGGAAGCTTTCTTT. Its protein is CASSLLGPLREAFF.

This chain links TRBV28 with TRBJ1-2; a weak D match, TRBD1 (6 bases). Between the trimmed V and J ends, which lost 2 bases and 7 bases, there was a span of 20 bases. Per the germline V gene, CDR1 is MDHEN and CDR2 is SYDVKM. The CDR3 runs to 16 residues. The CDR3 DNA follows: TGTGCCAGCAGTTTAAACAGGGCCCGAAGTGGGGGTGGCTACACCTTC. It encodes CASSLNRARSGGGYTF.

This sequence joins TRBV6-1 and TRBJ2-2, with D perhaps matching TRBD1 (5 bases). CDR3 length equals 16 residues. CDR1 is MNHNS, CDR2 SASEGT, per germline. V dropped 0 bases and J dropped 4 bases, with 12 bases sitting between them. The CDR3 DNA is TGTGCCAGCAGTGAAGCGCTTACCAGGGCCACCGGGGAGCTGTTTTTT. Translating gives CASSEALTRATGELFF.

The rearrangement joins TRBV7-8 to TRBJ1-5; D possibly corresponds to TRBD1 (6 bases). Germline CDR1 and CDR2: SGHVS and FQNEAQ. This CDR3 has 16 amino acids. The ends were cut back, 0 bases at V and 1 base at J, with 10 bases in the middle. The CDR3 nucleotides read TGTGCCAGCAGCTTAGCGGGGGGGCCCAGCAATCAGCCCCAGCATTTT. Protein product: CASSLAGGPSNQPQHF.

The rearrangement uses TRBV5-1 and TRBJ2-5, with D perhaps matching TRBD2 (6 bases). The V and J ends lost 2 bases and 5 bases respectively, with 16 bases between them. The CDR3 covers 15 residues. From germline, CDR1 is SGHRS and CDR2 YFSETQ. CDR3 amino acids: CASSLFSGPGETQYF. For the CDR3, the DNA is TGCGCCAGCAGCTTATTTAGCGGCCCCGGGGAGACCCAGTACTTC.

The chain employs TRBV7-3 and TRBJ2-5; 8 bases match TRBD2. This CDR3 region has 16 residues. J was trimmed by 5 bases and V by 5 bases; bases with no gene match: 13. Germline CDR1 reads SGHTA; CDR2 reads FQGTGA. Here the CDR3 reads CASSPTGERGWETQYF. The DNA of the CDR3 is TGTGCCAGCAGCCCGACCGGGGAGCGGGGGTGGGAGACCCAGTACTTC.

The J gene is TRBJ2-3, the V gene TRBV28; 7 nucleotides agree with TRBD2. The CDR3 has 14 residues. Looked up from germline, CDR1 is MDHEN and CDR2 is SYDVKM. After removal of 9 bases from V and 4 bases from J, the junction contained 10 bases not matched to a gene. For the CDR3, the DNA is TGTGCCAGGGCTCGGGGGGTACTTGCAGATACGCAGTATTTT. This codes for CARARGVLADTQYF.